The 6 T cell receptor beta chains below come from one sample, sequenced in a study of blood T cell repertoires in COVID-19. Sequencing used immunoSEQ multiplex PCR; TCRdb keeps in-frame clones, though not all of them. The sample consists of over 200,000 clones, 85% to 90% of them appearing once. Input material: PBMCs or T cells enriched from blood (not recorded which). The source is a woman under 40 with acute COVID-19.

The chain recombines TRBV6-6 with TRBJ1-4; tentative D call: TRBD1 (5 bases). The CDR3 is made up of 13 amino acids. V lost 0 bases to trimming and J lost 11 bases, with 10 bases between them. From germline, CDR1 is MNHNY and CDR2 SVGAGI (reference sequence). The CDR3 DNA reads as TGTGCCAGCAGTTACTCGCAGACAGACAAACTGTTTTTT. It specifies CASSYSQTDKLFF.

This chain connects TRBV25-1 to TRBJ1-4; D not certain. The CDR3 is 11 amino acids. CDR1 and CDR2 from the germline V gene are MGHDK and SYGVNS. Trimming took 1 base from V and 8 from J, leaving 2 bases between them. This CDR3 is CASSESEKLFF. The CDR3 nucleotides read TGTGCCAGCAGTGAATCGGAAAAACTGTTTTTT.

This clone was seen a single time. This chain joins TRBV9 and TRBJ1-1, with a tentative D call TRBD1 (6 bases). The CDR3 extends over 15 amino acids. CDR1 and CDR2 from the germline V gene are SGDLS and YYNGEE. V lost 4 bases and J 5 bases, leaving 18 bases between the germline ends. CDR3 bases: TGTGCCAGCAGCCCCCGACAGACCAGGGGAACTGAAGCTTTCTTT. Protein product: CASSPRQTRGTEAFF. Complete variable domain (other parts from reference TRBV9 and TRBJ1-1): DSGVTQTPKHLITATGQRVTLRCSPRSGDLSVYWYQQSLDQGLQFLIQYYNGEERAKGNILERFSAQQFPDLHSELNLSSLELGDSALYFCASSPRQTRGTEAFFGQGTRLTVV.

This chain uses TRBV6-5 with TRBJ1-4; tentative D call: TRBD1 (5 bases). Trimming left V 4 bases short and J 5 bases short, with 14 bases between. The CDR3 covers 15 residues. Germline V CDR1 and CDR2: MNHEY, SVGAGI. CDR3 sequence reads: CASSFRGSGNEKLFF. CDR3 DNA sequence: TGTGCCAGCAGTTTTCGGGGGTCGGGGAATGAAAAACTGTTTTTT.

This clone was seen a few times. The chain recombines TRBV15 with TRBJ1-2; 7 bases map to TRBD1. The CDR3 has 15 amino acids. In germline, CDR1 is LNHNV, CDR2 YYDKDF (reference sequence). V gave up 0 bases and J gave up 8 bases; unmatched junction bases: 9. CDR3: CATSRETGAVGGYTF. The CDR3 DNA reads TGTGCCACCAGCAGAGAAACAGGGGCCGTGGGGGGCTACACCTTC.

The chain uses TRBV5-1 and TRBJ2-7, with D possibly being TRBD2 (5 bases). The CDR3 contains 16 residues. With 2 bases removed from V and 3 bases from J, the gap between germline ends came to 18 bases. Germline V gene sequence: CDR1 SGHRS, CDR2 YFSETQ. CDR3 sequence (DNA): TGCGCCAGCAGCTTAGGAGGAGGACTTATAATCTACGAGCAGTACTTC. Its translation: CASSLGGGLIIYEQYF.